These 25 T cell receptor beta chains came from one sample sequenced in a study of shared clonotypes between healthy human individuals. Some clones are missing from TCRdb's copy, which holds only in-frame ones; the method was immunoSEQ multiplex PCR. The sample holds over 2 million clones, approximately 95% seen once. Positive CCR7 selection of CD45RO-negative cells yielded the naive CD8 cells, and terminally differentiated effector memory CD45RA+ cells were excluded. Sequencing input: naive CD8+ T cells sorted from blood. The source of these receptors is a man younger than 35 in good health.

As to this clone: Other nucleotide sequences in the sample specify the same CDR3. This chain joins TRBV6-5 and TRBJ2-7; tentative D call: TRBD1 (6 bases). The V gene's germline CDR1 is MNHEY and CDR2 SVGAGI. The CDR3 contains 16 residues. The germline V and J ends were trimmed by 0 bases and 4 bases, with 16 bases remaining between them. The CDR3, as DNA: TGTGCCAGCAGTTACTCGACAGGTCAAAAGATATACGAGCAGTACTTC. Translation: CASSYSTGQKIYEQYF.

The chain couples TRBV2 to TRBJ2-7, with 8 bases identical to TRBD1. J lost 2 bases, V lost 6 bases, and 12 bases had no gene match. In germline, CDR1 is SNHLY, CDR2 FYNNEI. The CDR3 is made up of 16 amino acids. The CDR3 nucleotides are TGTGCCAGCAGCCGATCGACAGGGGCCAGCCCCTACGAGCAGTACTTC. It specifies CASSRSTGASPYEQYF.

The CDR3 DNA sequence: TGTGCCGGCGACAGAGCTCAAGAGACCCAGTACTTC. It codes for CAGDRAQETQYF. This sequence joins TRBV30 and TRBJ2-5; D is possibly TRBD1 (5 bases). V lost 8 bases to trimming and J lost 2 bases, with 12 bases between them. Germline values: CDR1 GTSNPN, CDR2 SVGIG (reference sequence). CDR3 length: 12 amino acids. The full variable domain, completed using reference TRBV30 and TRBJ2-5, is SQTIHQWPATLVQPVGSPLSLECTVEGTSNPNLYWYRQAAGRGLQLLFYSVGIGQISSEVPQNLSASRPQDRQFILSSKKLLLSDSGFYLCAGDRAQETQYFGPGTRLLVL.

The rearrangement joins TRBV13 to TRBJ1-2, with D possibly TRBD1 on 5 matching bases. The germline gives CDR1 PRHDT, CDR2 FYEKMQ (reference sequence). The CDR3 loop spans 13 amino acids. Trimming shortened V by 5 bases and J by 8 bases, and 15 bases separated the two germline ends. CDR3 sequence (DNA): TGTGCCAGCAGCCGCGGGACGGACGAAGGCTACACCTTC. It translates to CASSRGTDEGYTF.

The chain uses TRBV30 and TRBJ2-7; D perhaps matches TRBD1 (5 bases). V lost 3 bases to trimming and J lost 4 bases, with 16 bases between them. The CDR3 consists of 14 residues. CDR1 and CDR2 from the germline V gene are GTSNPN and SVGIG (reference sequence). CDR3 in DNA: TGTGCCTGGAGCCTGGACATGGGTGTTTACGAGCAGTACTTC. Protein product: CAWSLDMGVYEQYF.

Concerning this clone itself: The same CDR3 arises from other DNA sequences in this sample as well. The chain uses TRBV9 and TRBJ2-7, with no clear D. CDR1 is SGDLS, CDR2 YYNGEE, per germline. The V end lost 0 bases, the J end lost 1 base, and 8 bases lay between the germline ends. CDR3 length: 14 amino acids. The CDR3 DNA follows: TGTGCCAGCAGCGTAGGGTATTCTTCCTACGAGCAGTACTTC. It encodes CASSVGYSSYEQYF.

This chain uses TRBV14 with TRBJ2-1, with unresolved D. Per the germline V gene, CDR1 is SGHDN and CDR2 is FVKESK. CDR3 size: 13 residues. V shed 0 bases and J shed 7 bases, with 7 bases lying between them. CDR3 sequence (DNA): TGTGCCAGCAGCCAAGATTGGTTAAATGAGCAGTTCTTC. It is translated as CASSQDWLNEQFF.

This chain connects TRBV7-9 to TRBJ2-1, with D possibly TRBD1 on 6 matching bases. V was cut by 5 bases and J by 7 bases, with 18 bases left in between. The CDR3 loop spans 15 amino acids. Germline assignment: CDR1 SEHNR and CDR2 FQNEAQ (reference sequence). The CDR3 is CASSNRDTLTNEQFF. The CDR3 bases are TGTGCCAGCAGCAACCGGGACACCCTAACGAATGAGCAGTTCTTC.

The chain combines TRBV6-1 with TRBJ1-2; tentatively, D is TRBD1 (5 bases). CDR3 length equals 15 residues. CDR1 and CDR2 from the germline V gene are MNHNS and SASEGT. V lost 3 bases to trimming and J lost 6 bases, with 17 bases between them. The CDR3 DNA is TGTGCCAGCAGTGACTTACTTCGGGGGGTTAATGGCTACACCTTC. This translates into CASSDLLRGVNGYTF.

The V gene is TRBV21-1, the J gene TRBJ2-2; the table's D gene call, TRBD1, was not cross checked with the DNA. TRBV21-1 is shown as a pseudogene. The CDR3 consists of 17 residues. This chain's CDR3 is CASSKAPRGANTGELFF. Here the CDR3 DNA reads TGTGCCAGCAGCAAAGCACCCAGGGGGGCGAACACCGGGGAGCTGTTTTTT.

Written as DNA, the CDR3 is TGTGCCAGCAGCGTCCTTTGGACAGGGGTGGGTGAGCAGTACTTC. Amino acid sequence: CASSVLWTGVGEQYF. This sequence joins TRBV5-8 and TRBJ2-7, with 9 bases identical to TRBD1. This CDR3 is 15 amino acids long. V was clipped by 4 bases and J by 7 bases; unmatched bases: 12. The germline V gene has CDR1 SGHTS and CDR2 YDEGEE.

As to this clone: Additional DNA sequences in this sample encode the identical CDR3. V and J are TRBV19 and TRBJ1-5; tentatively, D is TRBD1 (6 bases). CDR1 is LNHDA, CDR2 SQIVND, per germline (reference sequence). The CDR3 has 14 amino acids. V lost 2 bases and J 3 bases, leaving 8 bases between the germline ends. The CDR3 reads CASSIRDINQPQHF. The CDR3 nucleotides are TGTGCCAGTAGTATACGGGACATCAATCAGCCCCAGCATTTT. Full variable domain (missing parts from reference TRBV19 and TRBJ1-5): DGGITQSPKYLFRKEGQNVTLSCEQNLNHDAMYWYRQDPGQGLRLIYYSQIVNDFQKGDIAEGYSVSREKKESFPLTVTSAQKNPTAFYLCASSIRDINQPQHFGDGTRLSIL.

Here the CDR3 reads CASSLVVIGARRDTQYF. The CDR3 DNA reads TGTGCCAGCAGCTTAGTGGTGATTGGCGCGAGAAGGGATACGCAGTATTTT. J is TRBJ2-3 and V is TRBV11-2; the D is unclear. V dropped 1 base and J dropped 6 bases, with 20 bases sitting between them. Germline CDR1 is SGHAT and CDR2 is FQNNGV. The CDR3 extends over 17 amino acids. The full variable domain, in which reference TRBV11-2 and TRBJ2-3 provide the parts outside the CDR3, is EAGVAQSPRYKIIEKRQSVAFWCNPISGHATLYWYQQILGQGPKLLIQFQNNGVVDDSQLPKDRFSAERLKGVDSTLKIQPAKLEDSAVYLCASSLVVIGARRDTQYFGPGTRLTVL.

With regard to this clone: Other nucleotide sequences in the sample specify the same CDR3. The chain has TRBV7-9 and TRBJ2-1; D may be TRBD1 (6 bases). V was shortened by 5 bases and J by 5 bases, with 10 bases between the two germline ends. Germline values: CDR1 SEHNR, CDR2 FQNEAQ (reference sequence). The CDR3 length is 13 residues. CDR3 nucleotides: TGTGCCAGCAGCGACGGGACACACAATGAGCAGTTCTTC. This codes for CASSDGTHNEQFF.

This sequence joins TRBV7-6 and TRBJ2-1, with D maybe TRBD1 (5 bases). The germline V gene has CDR1 SGHVS and CDR2 FNYEAQ. The CDR3 contains 16 residues. The ends were cut back, 5 bases at V and 0 bases at J, with 14 bases in the middle. CDR3 coding DNA: TGTGCCAGCAGCCCCGCCCAGGGTTACTCCTACAATGAGCAGTTCTTC. Translating gives CASSPAQGYSYNEQFF. Full variable domain (remainder filled in from reference TRBV7-6 and TRBJ2-1): GAGVSQSPRYKVTKRGQDVALRCDPISGHVSLYWYRQALGQGPEFLTYFNYEAQQDKSGLPNDRFSAERPEGSISTLTIQRTEQRDSAMYRCASSPAQGYSYNEQFFGPGTRLTVL.

The count of this clone is one. The rearrangement joins TRBV11-2 to TRBJ2-2; D ambiguous. Germline CDR1 and CDR2: SGHAT and FQNNGV. Trimming pared 0 bases from V and 8 bases from J, leaving 7 bases between. The CDR3 contains 13 residues. The CDR3 region has the DNA TGTGCCAGCAGCTTAGATGGGATGGGGGAGCTGTTTTTT. Translated, it gives CASSLDGMGELFF.

The chain carries TRBV2 and TRBJ2-7; 7 bases are shared with TRBD2. CDR1 is SNHLY and CDR2 is FYNNEI in the germline V gene. Losses at the gene ends were 6 bases for V and 0 bases for J; bases not matched to a gene: 8. This CDR3 has 15 amino acids. As DNA, the CDR3 is TGTGCCAGCAGGCCCCCTGGCGGGGGCTCCTACGAGCAGTACTTC. Protein: CASRPPGGGSYEQYF.

The chain uses TRBV7-9 and TRBJ1-5; no clear D. CDR1 and CDR2 from the germline V gene are SEHNR and FQNEAQ (reference sequence). The CDR3 contains 13 residues. V was clipped by 1 base and J by 8 bases, with 9 bases between them. Here the CDR3 DNA reads TGTGCCAGCAGCTTAGGCCCTTTTGAGCCCCAGCATTTT. It codes for CASSLGPFEPQHF.

The genes are TRBV27 and TRBJ2-1; D might be TRBD1 or TRBD2, each matching 5 bases. The V end lost 6 bases, the J end lost 7 bases, and 19 bases lay between the germline ends. The length of the CDR3 is 15 residues. The germline V gene has CDR1 MNHEY and CDR2 SMNVEV (reference sequence). CDR3 in DNA: TGTGCCAGCAGCCGATCCCGGGACCTACTTAATGAGCAGTTCTTC. Protein product: CASSRSRDLLNEQFF.

This chain uses TRBV29-1 with TRBJ1-2; D ambiguous. V was trimmed by 1 base and J by 8 bases, leaving 11 bases between them. Germline V gene data show CDR1 as SQVTM and CDR2 as ANQGSEA. The CDR3 runs 12 residues. In nucleotides, the CDR3 is TGCAGCGTTGAAGGAGGTCGAGGGGGCTACACCTTC. It translates to CSVEGGRGGYTF.

In its sample, this clone was seen once. This chain connects TRBV27 to TRBJ1-3; D is perhaps TRBD1 (6 bases). The CDR3 is 15 amino acids. CDR1 MNHEY and CDR2 SMNVEV come from the germline V gene (reference sequence). Trimming pared 3 bases from V and 0 bases from J, leaving 9 bases between. The CDR3 bases are TGTGCCAGCAGTTTGGACAGCTACTCTGGAAACACCATATATTTT. This sequence encodes CASSLDSYSGNTIYF.

This clone was found once. The genes are TRBV4-1 and TRBJ1-2; tentative D call: TRBD1 (5 bases). Between the trimmed V and J ends, which lost 4 bases and 0 bases, there was a span of 18 bases. Looked up from germline, CDR1 is MGHRA and CDR2 is YSYEKL. This CDR3 contains 17 residues. CDR3 sequence reads: CASSLGTGLKANYGYTF. CDR3 DNA: TGCGCCAGCAGCCTAGGAACAGGCCTCAAAGCTAACTATGGCTACACCTTC.

This clone was found once. This sequence joins TRBV19 and TRBJ2-7; perhaps TRBD2 as D (5 bases). The CDR3 sequence is 14 residues long. Between the trimmed V and J ends, which lost 5 bases and 3 bases, there was a span of 14 bases. Germline V CDR1 and CDR2: LNHDA, SQIVND (reference sequence). In DNA form, the CDR3 reads TGTGCCAGTAGTGTCCCCGGACGGGACTACGAGCAGTACTTC. Translating it yields CASSVPGRDYEQYF.

This sequence joins TRBV6-5 and TRBJ2-7; TRBD1 aligns across 8 bases. CDR3 size: 13 residues. Germline CDR1 and CDR2: MNHEY and SVGAGI. With V trimmed by 10 bases and J by 2 bases, 7 bases remained unmatched. The CDR3 region has the DNA TGTGCCACCGGGCAGGGGGCAACCTACGAGCAGTACTTC. Its translation is CATGQGATYEQYF.

The chain recombines TRBV6-6 with TRBJ1-5; D remains unclear. CDR1 is MNHNY and CDR2 is SVGAGI in the germline V gene (reference sequence). V lost 4 bases, J lost 7 bases, and 11 bases lay in between. This CDR3 region has 13 residues. Here the CDR3 DNA reads TGTGCCAGCAGTTTGGGTTCAGACCAGCCCCAGCATTTT. Translation: CASSLGSDQPQHF.